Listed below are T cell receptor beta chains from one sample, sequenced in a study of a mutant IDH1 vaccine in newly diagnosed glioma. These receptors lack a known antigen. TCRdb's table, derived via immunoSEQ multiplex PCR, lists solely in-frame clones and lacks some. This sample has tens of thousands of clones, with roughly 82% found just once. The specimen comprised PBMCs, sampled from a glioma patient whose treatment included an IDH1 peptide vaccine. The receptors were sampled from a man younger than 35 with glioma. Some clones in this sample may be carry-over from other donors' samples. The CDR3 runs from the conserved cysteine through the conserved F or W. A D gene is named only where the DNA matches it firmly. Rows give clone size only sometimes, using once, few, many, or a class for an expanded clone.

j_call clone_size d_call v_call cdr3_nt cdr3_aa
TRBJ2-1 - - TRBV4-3 TGCGCCAGCAGCAATACAGCCGGGTACAATGAGCAGTTCTTC CASSNTAGYNEQFF
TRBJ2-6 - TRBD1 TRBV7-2 TGTGCCAGCAGCCTCGGACAGGGAGTAAACGTCCTGACTTTC CASSLGQGVNVLTF
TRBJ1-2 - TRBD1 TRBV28 TGTGCCAGCAGAGGAGACAGGGGCTGGTACGGCTACACCTTC CASRGDRGWYGYTF
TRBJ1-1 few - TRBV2 TGTGCCAGCCTCAAAGCGGGTAGGAACACTGAAGCTTTCTTT CASLKAGRNTEAFF
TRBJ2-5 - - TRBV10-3 TGTGCCACCGGGGGATCGGGAGAGACCCAGTACTTC CATGGSGETQYF
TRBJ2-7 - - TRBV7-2 TGTGCCAGCAGCTTAGTAATTTACGAGCAGTACTTC CASSLVIYEQYF
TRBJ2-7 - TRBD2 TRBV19 TGTGCCAGTGGAGTGGGAGGGCCACGTGAGCAGTACTTC CASGVGGPREQYF
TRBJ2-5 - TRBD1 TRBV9 TGTGCCAGCAGCTTTGGACAGGGAGAGACCCAGTACTTC CASSFGQGETQYF
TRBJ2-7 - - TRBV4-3 TGCGCCAGCAGCCAAGAGGCGAGCGAGAGCTACGAGCAGTACTTC CASSQEASESYEQYF
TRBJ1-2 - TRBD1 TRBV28 TGTGCCAGCAGCCACGGACAGGGGGCGGGCGGCTACACCTTC CASSHGQGAGGYTF
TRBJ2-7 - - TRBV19 TGTGCCAGTAGTATTTTCCGGGACTCTGAATTCTACGAGCAGTACTTC CASSIFRDSEFYEQYF
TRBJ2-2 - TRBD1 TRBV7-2 TGTGCCAGCAGCCCGAGCCGGGACAGGGTCACGAACACCGGGGAGCTGTTTTTT CASSPSRDRVTNTGELFF
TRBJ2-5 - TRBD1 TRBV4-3 TGCGCCAGCAGCCAAGGGACGACAGGGGCGAGAGAGACCCAGTACTTC CASSQGTTGARETQYF
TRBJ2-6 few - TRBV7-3 TGTGCCAGCAGCTTGGGGTTCTCTGGGGCCAACGTCCTGACTTTC CASSLGFSGANVLTF
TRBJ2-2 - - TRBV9 TGTGCCAGCAGCGTAGAGGCTAGATGGAGGGTCACCGGGGAGCTGTTTTTT CASSVEARWRVTGELFF
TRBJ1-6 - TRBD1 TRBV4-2 TGTGCCAGCAGCCAAACCCAACGCGACAGGGGCGGTTCACCCCTCCACTTT CASSQTQRDRGGSPLHF
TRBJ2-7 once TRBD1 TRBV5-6 TGTGCCAGCAGCTCCGAGACAGGGTCTGGCGAGCAGTACTTC CASSSETGSGEQYF
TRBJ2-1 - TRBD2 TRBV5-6 TGTGCCAGCAGCTTGTCGACTAGCGGAAAAATTAGTAATGAGCAGTTCTTC CASSLSTSGKISNEQFF
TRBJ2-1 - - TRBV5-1 TGCGCCAGCAGCTGGGGGGTGACCCAGTTCTTC CASSWGVTQFF
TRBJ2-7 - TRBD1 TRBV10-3 TGTGCCGGGGGGGGGACAGGGGTCGAGCAGTACTTC CAGGGTGVEQYF
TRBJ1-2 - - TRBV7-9 TGTGCCAGCAGCCCCCTCTCCCAGATGGGCTATGGCTACACCTTC CASSPLSQMGYGYTF
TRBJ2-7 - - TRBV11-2 TGTGCCAGCAGCTTAGAAATAAAGGTCTACGAGCAGTACTTC CASSLEIKVYEQYF
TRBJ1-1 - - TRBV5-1 TGCGCCAGCAGCACAGGGCATGAAGCTTTCTTT CASSTGHEAFF
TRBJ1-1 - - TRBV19 TGTGCCAGTACCTACTTCGGACAGCACACTGAAGCTTTCTTT CASTYFGQHTEAFF
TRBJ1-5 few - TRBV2 TGTGCCAGCAGTGACGCGGGAAGAGGCAATCAGCCCCAGCATTTT CASSDAGRGNQPQHF
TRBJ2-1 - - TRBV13 TGTGCCAGCAGCCTCCTTGATAGGGGTCGGGATTGTGAGCAGTTCTTC CASSLLDRGRDCEQFF
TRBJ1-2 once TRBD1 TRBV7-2 TGTGCCAGCAGCTCCGGACAGGGGGTTAATGGCTACACCTTC CASSSGQGVNGYTF
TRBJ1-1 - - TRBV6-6 TGTGCCAGCAGTTACGTACAGGGTGACACTGAAGCTTTCTTT CASSYVQGDTEAFF
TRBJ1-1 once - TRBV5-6 TGTGCCAGCAGCTACGACAGGAACACTGAAGCTTTCTTT CASSYDRNTEAFF
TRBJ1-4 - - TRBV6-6 TGTGCCAGCAGTCACCCTAATGAAAAACTGTTTTTT CASSHPNEKLFF
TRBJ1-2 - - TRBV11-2 TGTGCCAGCAGCTTAGCGCGCGGGACCGGTGGCGGCTACACCTTC CASSLARGTGGGYTF
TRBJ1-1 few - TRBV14 TGTGCCAGCAGCCAAGCGGCCCTGGGGCCCACTGAAGCTTTCTTT CASSQAALGPTEAFF
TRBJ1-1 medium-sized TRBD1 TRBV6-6 TGTGCCAGCGGGACAGGGGGAAGGACCACTGAAGCTTTCTTT CASGTGGRTTEAFF
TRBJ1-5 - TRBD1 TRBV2 TGTGCCAGCACCCAAAGGACAGGGGCTCAGCCCCAGCATTTT CASTQRTGAQPQHF
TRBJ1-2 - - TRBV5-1 TGCGCCAGCAGCGCGGGACACCGGGGAAGCTATGGCTACACCTTC CASSAGHRGSYGYTF
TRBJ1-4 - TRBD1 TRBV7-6 TGTGCCAGCAGCTTAGGTCCAGGGGGGGAACTGTTTTTT CASSLGPGGELFF
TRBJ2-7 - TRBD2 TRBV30 TGTGCCTGGAGTGGTTTAACCGGACTAGCGAAAACCTACGAGCAGTACTTC CAWSGLTGLAKTYEQYF
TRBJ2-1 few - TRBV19 TGTGCCAGTAGTATAACGGCTACGGTCTACAATGAGCAGTTCTTC CASSITATVYNEQFF
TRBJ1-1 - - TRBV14 TGTGCCAGCAGCCAAGACCAGGCGAGGAACACTGAAGCTTTCTTT CASSQDQARNTEAFF
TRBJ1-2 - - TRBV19 TGTGCCAGTAGTATGAGGCAGCTACTCTATGGCTACACCTTC CASSMRQLLYGYTF
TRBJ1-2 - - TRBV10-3 TGTGCCATCAGTGAACCAAAGGAGGGGCGCTATGGCTACACCTTC CAISEPKEGRYGYTF
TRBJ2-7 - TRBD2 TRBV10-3 TGTGCCATCAGAAGGAGAGCGGGAGTATACGAGCAGTACTTC CAIRRRAGVYEQYF
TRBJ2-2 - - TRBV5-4 TGTGCCAGCAGCTCTGGAGATGGTGACACCGGGGAGCTGTTTTTT CASSSGDGDTGELFF
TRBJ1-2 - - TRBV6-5 TGTGCCAGCACTCAAGGGCAGGTCTATGGCTACACCTTC CASTQGQVYGYTF
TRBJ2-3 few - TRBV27 TGTGCCAGCAGTCCCAGCACAGATACGCAGTATTTT CASSPSTDTQYF
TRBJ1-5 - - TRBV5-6 TGTGCCAGCAATCGCCGTGGAGGGGTCAATCAGCCCCAGCATTTT CASNRRGGVNQPQHF
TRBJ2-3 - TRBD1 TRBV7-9 TGTGCCAGCAGCTCGCCGGGACAGGGGGTGGCAGATACGCAGTATTTT CASSSPGQGVADTQYF
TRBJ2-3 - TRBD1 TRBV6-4 TGTGCCAGCAGTGAAGTAGGACAGGGGTCAGATACGCAGTATTTT CASSEVGQGSDTQYF
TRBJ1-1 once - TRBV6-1 TGTGCCAGCAGTGAAGCGCTTCGACGGAACACTGAAGCTTTCTTT CASSEALRRNTEAFF
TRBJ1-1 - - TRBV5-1 TGCGCCAGCAGCTTGGCGAGACAGGCGAACACTGAAGCTTTCTTT CASSLARQANTEAFF
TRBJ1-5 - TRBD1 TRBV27 TGTGCCAGCAGTTTCCAACAGGGGAGCAATCAGCCCCAGCATTTT CASSFQQGSNQPQHF
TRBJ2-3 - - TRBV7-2 TGTGCCAGCAGCTTGGCCCGCGATACGCAGTATTTT CASSLARDTQYF
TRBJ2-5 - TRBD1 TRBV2 TGTGCCAGCAGATACTCCGGGACAGGGAATCAAGAGACCCAGTACTTC CASRYSGTGNQETQYF
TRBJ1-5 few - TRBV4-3 TGCGCCAGCAGCCAAGAACCATGGGGTTACGGCAATCAGCCCCAGCATTTT CASSQEPWGYGNQPQHF
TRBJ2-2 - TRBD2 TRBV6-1 TGTGCCAGCAGTGAAATTCCGGCGGGGGTGTTCGGGGAGCTGTTTTTT CASSEIPAGVFGELFF
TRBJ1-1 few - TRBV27 TGTGCCAGCAGGTGGGACGGGATGAACACTGAAGCTTTCTTT CASRWDGMNTEAFF